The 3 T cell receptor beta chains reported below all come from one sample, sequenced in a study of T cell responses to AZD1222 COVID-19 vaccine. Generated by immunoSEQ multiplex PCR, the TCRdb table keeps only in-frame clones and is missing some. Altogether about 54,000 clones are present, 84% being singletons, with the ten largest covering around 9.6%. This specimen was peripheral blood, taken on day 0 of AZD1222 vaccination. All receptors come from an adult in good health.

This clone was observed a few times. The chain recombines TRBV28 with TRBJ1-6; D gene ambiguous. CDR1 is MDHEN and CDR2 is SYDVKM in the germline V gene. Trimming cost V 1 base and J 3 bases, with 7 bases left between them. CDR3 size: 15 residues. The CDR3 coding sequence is TGTGCCAGCAGTTTATCGGCCAGCTATAATTCACCCCTCCACTTT. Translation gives CASSLSASYNSPLHF.

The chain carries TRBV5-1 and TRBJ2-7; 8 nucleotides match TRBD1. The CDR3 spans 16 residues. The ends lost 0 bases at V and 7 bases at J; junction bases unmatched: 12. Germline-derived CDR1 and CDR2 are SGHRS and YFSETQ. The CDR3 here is CASSLGLRQGAQEQYF. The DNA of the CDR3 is TGCGCCAGCAGCTTGGGTCTGCGGCAGGGGGCGCAAGAGCAGTACTTC.

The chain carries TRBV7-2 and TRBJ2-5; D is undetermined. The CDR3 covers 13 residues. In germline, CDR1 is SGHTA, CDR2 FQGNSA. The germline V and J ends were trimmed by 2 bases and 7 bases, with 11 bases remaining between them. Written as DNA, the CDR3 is TGTGCCAGCAGCTTATATTACGTGCGGACCCAGTACTTC. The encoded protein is CASSLYYVRTQYF.